This record looks at one TCR beta chain sequence and its context. Use of 60 Vbeta and 13 Jbeta primers characterized the PCR. Repertoires were generated with immunoSEQ multiplex PCR, while TCRdb's copy carries only in-frame clones and drops some. The sample contains 80,000 or so clones, 65% to 85% of which appear only once. The CDR3 spans 16 residues. Trimming removed 1 base from V and 9 bases from J; junction bases left unmatched: 12. Germline CDR1 LNHDA, CDR2 SQIVND (reference sequence). The data were obtained in a study of cytomegalovirus exposure and HLA in healthy donors. The receptor was isolated from a man aged 55 to 70 in good health and CMV-seropositive. The sample comprised PBMCs. The chain couples TRBV19 to TRBJ1-5, with 7 bases matching TRBD1. CDR3 residues: CASSIGRLQGRRPQHF. The CDR3 DNA sequence: TGTGCCAGTAGTATAGGCCGCCTACAGGGGCGAAGGCCCCAGCATTTT. Using reference TRBV19 and TRBJ1-5 for the parts outside the CDR3, the full variable domain is DGGITQSPKYLFRKEGQNVTLSCEQNLNHDAMYWYRQDPGQGLRLIYYSQIVNDFQKGDIAEGYSVSREKKESFPLTVTSAQKNPTAFYLCASSIGRLQGRRPQHFGDGTRLSIL.